This T cell receptor (beta chain) originates from a study of T cells in women clearing cervical HPV infection. Whole-study findings and limits: TRBV6-7 relative abundance averaged approximately 0.1% in cases and about 0.17% in controls.

The V gene's germline CDR1 is SGHRS and CDR2 YFSETQ. V lost 0 bases to trimming and J lost 0 bases, with 6 bases between them. The CDR3 is 15 residues long. Using immunoSEQ multiplex PCR, the repertoire was profiled, and TCRdb retains in-frame clones only, with some absent. This sample contains roughly 30,000 clones. A remark on this clone: Its antigen is currently unknown. Read sequence stops 3 residues before the CDR3 end, and the germline J gene provides the missing end.

Material for sequencing was blood buffy coat. The chain has TRBV5-1 and TRBJ2-2; D is possibly TRBD2 (6 bases). The sequence came from a woman aged 18-70 years with a cervical HPV16 infection that either progressed to CIN3+ or cleared (not recorded which). CDR3 DNA, as far as it was read: TGCGCCAGCAGCTTGGGCGGGACGAACACCGGGGAG. Translation gives CASSLGGTNTGE. The CDR3 as a whole reads CASSLGGTNTGELFF.